This T cell receptor (beta chain) was identified during a study of blood T cell repertoires in COVID-19. In the study overall: From the United States, Italy and Spain came samples of acute and convalescent COVID-19. T cells, B-cell-depleted T cells, or PBMCs supplied cDNA or gDNA.

Method: immunoSEQ multiplex PCR; TCRdb's copy keeps in-frame clones and lacks some. The table includes about 250,000 clones, 70% to 85% detected once. Trimming removed 6 bases at V and 8 bases at J, with 15 bases between. The CDR3 sequence is 14 residues long. Per the germline V gene, CDR1 is SGHRS and CDR2 is YFSETQ. This rearrangement joins TRBV5-1 to TRBJ1-6; D not resolved. The sequence was obtained from an elderly man with acute or convalescent COVID-19. Sample: peripheral blood. Here the CDR3 DNA reads TGCGCCAGCACCCCCGGTAGGGAGGATTCACCCCTCCACTTT. Translated, it gives CASTPGREDSPLHF.